This entry features one T cell receptor beta chain sequence. This sample is drawn from a study of shared clonotypes between healthy human individuals. Naive CD8 cells lacked CD45RO, underwent positive selection for CCR7 and left out terminally differentiated effector memory CD45RA+ cells. Some clones are missing from TCRdb's copy, which holds only in-frame ones; the method was immunoSEQ multiplex PCR. Of 500,000 to 700,000 clones in the sample, about 95% were seen once. CDR3 length: 13 residues. Germline CDR1 and CDR2: SGHVS and FQNEAQ. V lost 5 bases to trimming and J lost 4 bases, with 11 bases between them.

This receptor was obtained from a woman aged 25 to 39 in good health. Sequencing used naive CD8+ T cells sorted from blood. The chain couples TRBV7-8 to TRBJ1-2, with D possibly being TRBD1 (6 bases). The CDR3 region is CASSTSRGYGYTF. The CDR3 region has the DNA TGTGCCAGCAGCACTTCCAGGGGCTATGGCTACACCTTC.